These T cell receptor beta chains were read from a single sample in a study of neurological immune-mediated disorders. In TCRdb, the 5' RACE reads were re-called with MiXCR into one record per CDR3 protein. The table includes 71,000 or so distinct CDR3 sequences, roughly 13% detected once. Material: PBMCs. The receptors were gathered from a female donor with HTLV-1-associated myelopathy (HAM/TSP). The CDR3 runs from the conserved cysteine through the conserved F or W. Each record gives: D gene, V gene, CDR3 protein. A D gene is named only where the DNA matches it firmly.

-	TRBV15	CATSRAPMSSYEQYF
TRBD2	TRBV6-5	CASSYSLAGGTDTQYF
-	TRBV29-1	CSVVVGSYEQYF
-	TRBV6-6	CASNRDLAYNEQFF
TRBD1	TRBV12-3/TRBV12-4	CASSSGQLIGELFF
-	TRBV7-2	CASSFVSYVGEMFF
TRBD1	TRBV5-1	CASSPGTASPYGYTF
-	TRBV28	CASSFGVGPQHF
TRBD2	TRBV5-1	CASRGSGGYNTDTQYF
TRBD2	TRBV24-1	CATHSGGANHEQFF
-	TRBV28	CASNANYGYTF
TRBD1	TRBV7-9	CASRKDRESTGELFF
TRBD2	TRBV6-4	CASSIMGGTGELFF
-	TRBV5-1	CASSQIDGGRDGYTF
TRBD2	TRBV20-1	CSARDEAGVYEQYF
-	TRBV5-1	CASSLADGADPEAFF
-	TRBV20-1	CSARDNGHGGGALGPDTQYF
-	TRBV5-1	CASSLSQTSYYGYTF
TRBD1	TRBV6-5	CASSYSGQDGYTF
-	TRBV10-3	CAIREGQTYNEQFF
TRBD2	TRBV9	CASSVVSLSRGGEQFF
TRBD1	TRBV20-1	CSATPRDSVWNTDTQYF